The entry below describes one TCR beta chain. This entry belongs to a study of blood T cell repertoires in COVID-19. Study-wide background: Italy, Spain and the United States were the sources of the convalescent and acute COVID-19 samples. Sources were T cells, B-cell-depleted T cells, or PBMCs; the material itself was cDNA or gDNA.

As processed by the authors: Estimation of nucleated cell counts was performed using reference gene primer amplification. Generated by immunoSEQ multiplex PCR, the TCRdb table keeps only in-frame clones and is missing some. The DNA was the basis for D and trimming; V, J and clone size are from that table. The table includes 410,000 or so clones, around 86% detected once. Germline CDR1 MGHRA, CDR2 YSYEKL. The length of the CDR3 is 15 residues. Trimming took off 4 bases at V and 4 bases at J, with 14 bases between the two ends. V and J are TRBV4-1 and TRBJ1-5, with a weak D call TRBD1 (5 bases). The sequence came from a woman aged 25 to 39 with active or convalescent COVID-19. The sample taken for sequencing was peripheral blood. The CDR3 sequence is CASSRLAGGNQPQHF. CDR3 sequence (DNA): TGCGCCAGCAGCCGATTGGCGGGGGGGAATCAGCCCCAGCATTTT.